Below, 15 T cell receptor beta chains from the same sample are listed, as sequenced in a study of T-cell memory formation after mild COVID-19 (dated by TCRdb to about 2021). Receptor amplification or capture employed 5' RACE. The sample was run on an Illumina NovaSeq 6000. The raw public reads went through TCRdb reprocessing: fastp at Q25, MiXCR clone calling, in-frame beta chains kept. All rows with the same CDR3 protein become a single entry with the most common DNA and genes. For this sample the table gives 450,000 or so distinct CDR3 sequences, of which roughly 25% were detected only once. The biggest ten clones account for 9.5% to 15% of the sample. Sequenced material: PBMCs or a T cell subset sorted from them (not recorded which). The receptors were sampled from an adult woman who had mild COVID-19 (a few samples of this study predate the infection). The sample titles of this study are shuffled in the database, so cell type and time point are left out; the donor was told from shared clones.

This chain uses TRBV24-1 with TRBJ2-7; D gene ambiguous. This CDR3 has 12 residues. Germline values: CDR1 KGHDR, CDR2 SFDVKD. V lost 1 base and J 4 bases, leaving 4 bases between the germline ends. CDR3 sequence reads: CATSDFGYEQYF. CDR3 DNA: TGTGCCACCAGTGATTTTGGGTACGAGCAGTACTTC.

The chain couples TRBV9 to TRBJ1-2; D unclear. V lost 4 bases and J 4 bases, leaving 11 bases between the germline ends. The CDR3 sequence is 13 residues long. Germline CDR1 and CDR2: SGDLS and YYNGEE. The CDR3 reads CASSSDGPYGYTF. The DNA for the CDR3 is TGTGCCAGCAGCTCCGACGGACCCTATGGCTACACCTTC.

A few counts support this clonotype. The chain links TRBV30 to TRBJ1-5, with D unresolved. The V and J ends lost 1 base and 1 base respectively, with 8 bases between them. This CDR3 has 14 residues. Germline V gene sequence: CDR1 GTSNPN, CDR2 SVGIG (reference sequence). This CDR3 is CAWSAGISNQPQHF. CDR3 nucleotide sequence: TGTGCCTGGAGTGCCGGGATCAGCAATCAGCCCCAGCATTTT. The full variable domain, its missing parts supplied by reference TRBV30 and TRBJ1-5, is SQTIHQWPATLVQPVGSPLSLECTVEGTSNPNLYWYRQAAGRGLQLLFYSVGIGQISSEVPQNLSASRPQDRQFILSSKKLLLSDSGFYLCAWSAGISNQPQHFGDGTRLSIL.

The table lists this clonotype with a few counts. The chain has TRBV7-9 and TRBJ2-3; tentatively, D is TRBD1 or TRBD2 (5 bases each). This CDR3 contains 17 residues. Germline V lookup: CDR1 SEHNR, CDR2 FQNEAQ (reference sequence). V was cut by 3 bases and J by 0 bases, with 16 bases left in between. CDR3 sequence reads: CASSFEGRTPSTDTQYF. The CDR3, as DNA: TGTGCCAGCAGCTTCGAGGGGCGTACTCCTAGCACAGATACGCAGTATTTT.

The chain couples TRBV27 to TRBJ1-5; D gene unclear. Trimming cost V 4 bases and J 1 base, with 8 bases left between them. CDR1 and CDR2 (germline): MNHEY, SMNVEV (reference sequence). The CDR3 has 14 residues. CDR3 DNA: TGTGCCAGCAGTTCCCCCCTGAGCAATCAGCCCCAGCATTTT. Amino acids: CASSSPLSNQPQHF.

The chain has TRBV11-2 and TRBJ2-7; 7 bases match TRBD2. V lost 2 bases, J lost 2 bases, and 12 bases stayed unmatched. This CDR3 is built from 17 residues. In germline, CDR1 is SGHAT, CDR2 FQNNGV. The CDR3 nucleotides are TGTGCCAGCAGCTTATCCGTCTCGGGCGGGAGTCCCTACGAGCAGTACTTC. Translating gives CASSLSVSGGSPYEQYF.

This clonotype was found a few times. The chain couples TRBV5-1 to TRBJ2-7; a weak D match, TRBD1 (5 bases). This CDR3 has 17 amino acids. Trimming took off 4 bases at V and 2 bases at J, with 22 bases between the two ends. The germline CDR1 and CDR2 sequences are SGHRS and YFSETQ. The CDR3 loop reads CASSNQGSSITTYEQYF. The CDR3 coding sequence is TGCGCCAGCAGCAACCAGGGAAGTAGCATCACGACCTACGAGCAGTACTTC.

This clonotype was observed a handful of times. The CDR3 DNA sequence: TGTGCCAGCAGCCAAGATCGGCGGGGCTCTGAGCCCCAGCATTTT. Translated, it gives CASSQDRRGSEPQHF. The chain is built from TRBV4-2 and TRBJ1-5; a weak D match, TRBD1 (5 bases). This CDR3 contains 15 residues. Germline-derived CDR1 and CDR2 are LGHNA and YNFKEQ. Trimming took 0 bases from V and 8 from J, leaving 14 bases between them.

In this sample, this clonotype turned up a few times. CDR3 sequence (DNA): TGCGCCAGCAGCTCCCGGGGGTCCGGGAGGAGTGGCTACGAGCAGTACTTC. Encoded protein: CASSSRGSGRSGYEQYF. This chain links TRBV5-1 with TRBJ2-7; 7 positions agree with TRBD2. J lost 3 bases, V lost 3 bases, and 15 bases had no gene match. Germline values: CDR1 SGHRS, CDR2 YFSETQ. The CDR3 spans 17 residues.

There are many counts of this clonotype. The chain is built from TRBV9 and TRBJ2-5; no clear D. Trimming took off 4 bases at V and 1 base at J, with 11 bases between the two ends. CDR1 and CDR2 from the germline V gene are SGDLS and YYNGEE. This CDR3 has 14 amino acids. CDR3 in DNA: TGTGCCAGCAGCCCCCATGTTGCCCAAGAGACCCAGTACTTC. This codes for CASSPHVAQETQYF.

The chain links TRBV12-3 or TRBV12-4 to TRBJ2-1; TRBD2 agrees at 11 bases. V shed 4 bases, J shed 6 bases, and the junction held 11 bases outside the gene matches. This CDR3 spans 17 amino acids. In DNA, the CDR3 is TGTGCCAGCAGTTGGCTAGCGGGAGGAGGGATCGTCAATGAGCAGTTCTTC. This encodes CASSWLAGGGIVNEQFF.

The table lists this clonotype with a few counts. J is TRBJ2-3 and V is TRBV11-2; D assignment may be TRBD1 or TRBD2 (5 bases each). Deletions cut 1 base from V and 2 bases from J, with 16 bases between. The CDR3 loop spans 17 amino acids. The germline V gene has CDR1 SGHAT and CDR2 FQNNGV. CDR3 nucleotides: TGTGCCAGCAGCTTAGGGCGTATTGGGGGTCTCACAGATACGCAGTATTTT. Translation gives CASSLGRIGGLTDTQYF.

The table lists this clonotype with a few counts. The chain combines TRBV12-3 or TRBV12-4 with TRBJ1-1; D not certain. V was trimmed by 11 bases and J by 4 bases, leaving 17 bases between them. The CDR3 extends over 13 amino acids. CDR3 loop: CAASGGKGTEAFF. The CDR3 DNA reads as TGTGCCGCTTCGGGAGGGAAGGGCACTGAAGCTTTCTTT.

This clonotype has a count of ten or more. J is TRBJ1-1 and V is TRBV19; unclear D gene. Per germline, CDR1 LNHDA and CDR2 SQIVND (reference sequence). The CDR3 has 13 amino acids. Between the trimmed V and J ends, which lost 2 bases and 0 bases, there was a span of 4 bases. The CDR3 coding sequence is TGTGCCAGTAGTATAACCGTGAACACTGAAGCTTTCTTT. Translated, it gives CASSITVNTEAFF. Based on the CDR3 plus reference TRBV19 and TRBJ1-1, the full variable domain is DGGITQSPKYLFRKEGQNVTLSCEQNLNHDAMYWYRQDPGQGLRLIYYSQIVNDFQKGDIAEGYSVSREKKESFPLTVTSAQKNPTAFYLCASSITVNTEAFFGQGTRLTVV.

This clonotype came up many times. J is TRBJ2-6 and V is TRBV18; D is uncertain. CDR1 is KGHSH and CDR2 is LQKENI in the germline V gene. V lost 2 bases to trimming and J lost 2 bases, with 1 base between them. The CDR3 runs 13 residues. Written as DNA, the CDR3 is TGTGCCAGCTCACCAACTGGGGCCAACGTCCTGACTTTC. Its protein product is CASSPTGANVLTF.